These 20 T cell receptor beta chains originate from one sample sequenced in a study of cytomegalovirus exposure and HLA in healthy donors. 13 Jbeta primers and 60 Vbeta primers were used for the PCR. The table came from immunoSEQ multiplex PCR; TCRdb's copy has only in-frame clones and leaves some out. The sample consists of about 200,000 clones, about 85% of them appearing once. Sequenced material: PBMCs. All receptors come from a male donor in good health and CMV-seropositive.

The gene calls are TRBV7-2 and TRBJ2-5, with D possibly matching TRBD2 (6 bases). This CDR3 has 13 amino acids. Germline CDR1 is SGHTA and CDR2 is FQGNSA. V lost 5 bases and J 5 bases, leaving 12 bases between the germline ends. CDR3 sequence (DNA): TGTGCCAGCAGCCCACGCGGGGCTGAGACCCAGTACTTC. This gives the protein CASSPRGAETQYF. The whole variable domain, filled in from reference TRBV7-2 and TRBJ2-5, reads GAGVSQSPSNKVTEKGKDVELRCDPISGHTALYWYRQSLGQGLEFLIYFQGNSAPDKSGLPSDRFSAERTGGSVSTLTIQRTQQEDSAVYLCASSPRGAETQYFGPGTRLLVL.

This chain connects TRBV6-5 to TRBJ1-1; a weak D match, TRBD1 (5 bases). The CDR3 extends over 12 amino acids. The V gene lost 11 bases and the J gene lost 1 base, with 11 bases spanning the gap. In germline, CDR1 is MNHEY, CDR2 SVGAGI. The DNA for the CDR3 is TGTGCCGGGGCCAGGGCGAACACTGAAGCTTTCTTT. Amino acids: CAGARANTEAFF.

The rearrangement uses TRBV6-5 and TRBJ1-1; a weak D match, TRBD1 (6 bases). Trimming cost V 7 bases and J 5 bases, with 17 bases left between them. Per germline, CDR1 MNHEY and CDR2 SVGAGI. There are 14 residues in the CDR3. The CDR3 DNA sequence: TGTGCCAGCACCAAAGGGGGTATTCGGACTGAAGCTTTCTTT. Its translation: CASTKGGIRTEAFF.

The rearrangement links TRBV7-2 to TRBJ1-2, with D unclear. V lost 3 bases, J lost 2 bases, and 13 bases lay in between. CDR1 SGHTA and CDR2 FQGNSA come from the germline V gene. This CDR3 is built from 15 residues. The CDR3 here is CASSFSSAGNYGYTF. CDR3 DNA: TGTGCCAGCAGCTTCAGTTCGGCGGGAAACTATGGCTACACCTTC.

The gene calls are TRBV7-2 and TRBJ1-5; 8 bases are shared with TRBD1. CDR1 is SGHTA and CDR2 is FQGNSA in the germline V gene. Losses at the gene ends were 3 bases for V and 3 bases for J; bases not matched to a gene: 4. The CDR3 loop spans 15 amino acids. CDR3 bases: TGTGCCAGCAGCTTGGACAGGGTGCTCAATCAGCCCCAGCATTTT. Encoded protein: CASSLDRVLNQPQHF.

CDR3 region: CASSLSGGASNEQFF. CDR3 DNA sequence: TGTGCCAGCAGCTTATCAGGGGGCGCATCCAATGAGCAGTTCTTC. This chain uses TRBV7-3 with TRBJ2-1; 8 nucleotides align to TRBD1. CDR3 length: 15 residues. Per the germline V gene, CDR1 is SGHTA and CDR2 is FQGTGA. The V gene end was trimmed by 2 bases and the J gene end by 6 bases; junction bases not matched to a gene: 6.

CDR3 DNA sequence: TGTGCCAGCTCACGATCGACAGGGGAGAGTCAGCCCCAGCATTTT. It translates to CASSRSTGESQPQHF. The chain combines TRBV18 with TRBJ1-5; 8 nucleotides match TRBD1. This CDR3 contains 15 residues. Looked up from germline, CDR1 is KGHSH and CDR2 is LQKENI. V lost 4 bases and J lost 6; bases outside the gene matches: 8.

This clone was counted only a few times. The genes are TRBV4-1 and TRBJ2-7; 12 bases fit TRBD2. CDR3 length: 17 amino acids. V dropped 2 bases and J dropped 2; count of bases not matched to a gene: 7. The germline CDR1 and CDR2 sequences are MGHRA and YSYEKL. The CDR3 bases are TGCGCCAGCAGCCAAATGGGGGGACTAGCGGGCGCCTACGAGCAGTACTTC. Residues: CASSQMGGLAGAYEQYF.

The chain employs TRBV4-3 and TRBJ2-1; 7 positions match TRBD1. CDR1 and CDR2 (germline): LGHNA, YSLEER. This CDR3 contains 16 residues. Trimming at V came to 8 bases and at J to 7 bases, leaving 17 bases not matched to a gene. CDR3 coding DNA: TGCGCCAGCGGAAAGGGGGCAGCCCACATCGGAAATGAGCAGTTCTTC. Its translation: CASGKGAAHIGNEQFF.

The chain combines TRBV7-9 with TRBJ2-7, with 7 bases that match TRBD2. This CDR3 is 15 amino acids long. Germline CDR1 SEHNR, CDR2 FQNEAQ (reference sequence). V shed 4 bases, J shed 2 bases, and the junction held 8 bases outside the gene matches. CDR3 sequence: CASSSTWEGPYEQYF. The CDR3 nucleotides read TGTGCCAGCAGCTCCACGTGGGAGGGTCCCTACGAGCAGTACTTC.

This clone is a singleton in its sample. The chain couples TRBV18 to TRBJ2-7, with unresolved D. The V end lost 6 bases, the J end lost 1 base, and 13 bases lay between the germline ends. The CDR3 runs to 14 residues. Per the germline V gene, CDR1 is KGHSH and CDR2 is LQKENI. CDR3 sequence reads: CASSLPPQSYEQYF. CDR3 bases: TGTGCCAGCTCCTTACCCCCACAGTCCTACGAGCAGTACTTC.

A note on this clone: The junction departs from germline at one end; a sequencing error may be responsible. The V and J genes are TRBV5-6 and TRBJ2-2; 13 nucleotides agree with TRBD2. Per the germline V gene, CDR1 is SGHDT and CDR2 is YYEEEE. The CDR3 has 18 amino acids. The CDR3 bases are TGTGCCAACAGCTTCTCCGGGACTAGCGGGGTGAACACCGGGGAGCTGTTTTTT. Protein product: CANSFSGTSGVNTGELFF.

This chain uses TRBV2 with TRBJ1-1; 10 bases fit TRBD1. Per germline, CDR1 SNHLY and CDR2 FYNNEI. V lost 10 bases, J lost 4 bases, and 6 bases stayed unmatched. CDR3 length: 13 residues. This chain's CDR3 is CATGQGGPTEAFF. CDR3 bases: TGTGCCACCGGACAGGGGGGACCCACTGAAGCTTTCTTT. Combining the CDR3 with reference TRBV2 and TRBJ1-1 gives the whole variable domain EPEVTQTPSHQVTQMGQEVILRCVPISNHLYFYWYRQILGQKVEFLVSFYNNEISEKSEIFDDQFSVERPDGSNFTLKIRSTKLEDSAMYFCATGQGGPTEAFFGQGTRLTVV.

The chain recombines TRBV27 with TRBJ2-5; a possible D gene is TRBD2 (6 bases). This CDR3 is built from 16 residues. V was pared by 7 bases and J by 5 bases, with 23 bases between. Germline CDR1 MNHEY, CDR2 SMNVEV (reference sequence). The CDR3 spells CASTSLGTPKLETQYF. The CDR3 DNA reads TGTGCCAGCACCTCTCTAGGGACTCCGAAGTTGGAGACCCAGTACTTC.

V and J are TRBV18 and TRBJ2-5, with TRBD1 matching 7 bases. TRBJ2-7 matches the DNA end more closely, so the J call is doubtful. The CDR3 has 13 amino acids. Germline V gene lookup returns CDR1 KGHSH and CDR2 LQKENI. The CDR3 DNA sequence: TGTGCCAGCTCAGGGACAGAAACCTACGAGCAGTACTTC. This sequence encodes CASSGTETYEQYF.

There are a few counts of this clone. The chain is built from TRBV5-1 and TRBJ2-1; 8 bases line up with TRBD2. V gave up 0 bases and J gave up 4 bases; unmatched junction bases: 6. The CDR3 is 16 amino acids. Looked up from germline, CDR1 is SGHRS and CDR2 is YFSETQ. CDR3 region: CASSLDLAGKYNEQFF. The CDR3, as DNA: TGCGCCAGCAGCTTGGATCTAGCGGGCAAATACAATGAGCAGTTCTTC.

The chain is built from TRBV18 and TRBJ1-5, with 11 bases that match TRBD1. CDR3 length: 15 residues. Trimming removed 4 bases from V and 7 bases from J; junction bases left unmatched: 6. CDR1 KGHSH and CDR2 LQKENI come from the germline V gene. The CDR3 loop reads CASSQGQGGGQPQHF. The DNA of the CDR3 is TGTGCCAGCTCACAGGGACAGGGGGGGGGACAGCCCCAGCATTTT.

This clone showed up just once. This chain connects TRBV30 to TRBJ1-4; 7 nucleotides line up with TRBD1. The CDR3 covers 15 residues. Germline lookup yields CDR1 GTSNPN and CDR2 SVGIG (reference sequence). J gave up 7 bases and V 5 bases, and 13 bases lay outside the gene matches. The CDR3 region is CAWAGQYKSSEKLFF. The CDR3 region has the DNA TGTGCCTGGGCGGGACAGTACAAGAGCAGTGAAAAACTGTTTTTT.

The rearrangement links TRBV4-3 to TRBJ2-7; D might be TRBD2 (6 bases). Trimming pared 4 bases from V and 5 bases from J, leaving 15 bases between. The CDR3 runs to 14 residues. CDR1 and CDR2 from the germline V gene are LGHNA and YSLEER. CDR3 bases: TGCGCCAGCAGCCCCGGAGGAGGGCGGGACGAGCAGTACTTC. Translation gives CASSPGGGRDEQYF.

The chain recombines TRBV5-1 with TRBJ2-7, with 9 positions matching TRBD1. Looked up from germline, CDR1 is SGHRS and CDR2 is YFSETQ. The V gene end was trimmed by 4 bases and the J gene end by 6 bases; junction bases not matched to a gene: 11. This CDR3 has 15 amino acids. The DNA for the CDR3 is TGCGCCAGCAGCCAATTACAGGGGGCTGAGGGCGAGCAGTACTTC. It specifies CASSQLQGAEGEQYF. The full variable domain, in which reference TRBV5-1 and TRBJ2-7 provide the parts outside the CDR3, is KAGVTQTPRYLIKTRGQQVTLSCSPISGHRSVSWYQQTPGQGLQFLFEYFSETQRNKGNFPGRFSGRQFSNSRSEMNVSTLELGDSALYLCASSQLQGAEGEQYFGPGTRLTVT.